The 21 T cell receptor beta chains below were found in one sample sequenced in a study of blood T cell repertoires in COVID-19. Clones were read by immunoSEQ multiplex PCR, and TCRdb kept only the in-frame ones, dropping some. The data hold 200,000 to 250,000 clones, with almost 90% observed a single time. The source material was peripheral blood. The origin of the receptors is an older woman with acute or convalescent COVID-19.

The J gene is TRBJ1-3, the V gene TRBV5-1, with D unresolved. Trimming took off 0 bases at V and 0 bases at J, with 7 bases between the two ends. CDR1 is SGHRS, CDR2 YFSETQ, per germline. The CDR3 runs to 15 residues. The CDR3 protein is CASSLEQVSGNTIYF. The CDR3 DNA is TGCGCCAGCAGCTTGGAGCAGGTCTCTGGAAACACCATATATTTT.

DNA for the CDR3: TGTGCCAGCACCCAATTTGGGGCCAACGTCCTGACTTTC. The encoded protein is CASTQFGANVLTF. The chain recombines TRBV7-2 with TRBJ2-6; D remains unclear. Trimming removed 7 bases at V and 3 bases at J, with 7 bases between. Germline V gene lookup returns CDR1 SGHTA and CDR2 FQGNSA. The CDR3 covers 13 residues.

This clone came up once. Additional DNA sequences in this sample encode the identical CDR3. The V and J genes are TRBV28 and TRBJ1-2; D ambiguous. Trimming left V 3 bases short and J 2 bases short, with 7 bases between. The CDR3 is 13 residues long. Germline assignment: CDR1 MDHEN and CDR2 SYDVKM. The CDR3 spells CASSLRGNYGYTF. The CDR3 DNA reads TGTGCCAGCAGTTTGCGAGGAAACTATGGCTACACCTTC.

The chain couples TRBV2 to TRBJ1-1; 7 bases agree with TRBD1. CDR3 length: 15 residues. The ends lost 5 bases at V and 0 bases at J; junction bases unmatched: 6. Looked up from germline, CDR1 is SNHLY and CDR2 is FYNNEI. The DNA of the CDR3 is TGTGCCAGCAGTTACCGGACAGGACTGAACACTGAAGCTTTCTTT. Protein product: CASSYRTGLNTEAFF.

This clone was counted only a few times. This chain uses TRBV4-2 with TRBJ2-7; 10 bases are a match to TRBD2. From germline, CDR1 is LGHNA and CDR2 YNFKEQ. This CDR3 has 16 residues. The ends lost 0 bases at V and 6 bases at J; junction bases unmatched: 8. The CDR3 protein is CASSQDLERGGREQYF. In nucleotides, the CDR3 is TGTGCCAGCAGCCAAGATCTAGAGCGGGGGGGCCGCGAGCAGTACTTC.

This clone showed up just a few times. The rearrangement uses TRBV19 and TRBJ1-1, with 9 bases fitting TRBD1. This CDR3 contains 15 residues. V trimming: 8 bases; J trimming: 5 bases; junction bases outside the gene matches: 12. Germline V gene data show CDR1 as LNHDA and CDR2 as SQIVND (reference sequence). The CDR3 coding sequence is TGTGCCAGTCGACCGACAGGGGGAAGAGTTACTGAAGCTTTCTTT. Amino acids: CASRPTGGRVTEAFF.

V gene TRBV11-2 combines with J gene TRBJ2-1; TRBD2 is a possible D gene (6 bases). CDR1 SGHAT and CDR2 FQNNGV come from the germline V gene. The CDR3 spans 15 residues. V lost 3 bases and J 9 bases, leaving 18 bases between the germline ends. The CDR3 nucleotides are TGTGCCAGCAGCTTGAGGACTAACTTGTCCCCTGAGCAGTTCTTC. Translation: CASSLRTNLSPEQFF.

The V call is TRBV29-1, the J call TRBJ2-5, with 8 bases identical to TRBD1. Per germline, CDR1 SQVTM and CDR2 ANQGSEA. J gave up 7 bases and V 1 base, and 8 bases lay outside the gene matches. The CDR3 loop spans 14 amino acids. This chain's CDR3 is CSVEGQGAAGTQYF. CDR3 sequence (DNA): TGCAGCGTTGAAGGGCAGGGGGCCGCGGGGACCCAGTACTTC.

The chain recombines TRBV5-4 with TRBJ2-1; D perhaps matches TRBD2 (5 bases). Trimming pared 0 bases from V and 5 bases from J, leaving 12 bases between. The CDR3 loop spans 15 amino acids. Germline CDR1 and CDR2: SGHNT and YYREEE (reference sequence). For the CDR3, the DNA is TGTGCCAGCAGCTTGGGATCAACTAGGAACAATGAGCAGTTCTTC. It yields the protein CASSLGSTRNNEQFF.

The chain uses TRBV4-1 and TRBJ1-5, with 7 bases fitting TRBD1. CDR1 is MGHRA and CDR2 is YSYEKL in the germline V gene. The ends lost 0 bases at V and 4 bases at J; junction bases unmatched: 6. The CDR3 has 16 residues. The CDR3, as DNA: TGCGCCAGCAGCCAAGAAGGGGGCGGTTGGAATCAGCCCCAGCATTTT. Translating it yields CASSQEGGGWNQPQHF.

The V gene is TRBV11-2, the J gene TRBJ2-3, with 8 positions matching TRBD2. The trim removed 6 bases at V and 5 bases at J, leaving 7 bases unmatched. The CDR3 length is 14 residues. The germline V gene has CDR1 SGHAT and CDR2 FQNNGV. The chain's CDR3 is CASSSGDVGDTQYF. The CDR3 DNA is TGTGCCAGCAGTAGCGGGGATGTTGGAGATACGCAGTATTTT.

On this clone: The junction and the germline gene differ at one end; a read error may be behind it. This rearrangement joins TRBV3-1 (or the pseudogene TRBV3-2) to TRBJ2-2; 10 positions agree with TRBD2. There are 15 residues in the CDR3. Germline assignment: CDR1 LGHDT and CDR2 YNNKEL (reference sequence). For the CDR3, the DNA is TGTGCCAGCAGGCAAGGACTAGCGGTCCCCGGGGAGCTGTTTTTT. The encoded protein is CASRQGLAVPGELFF.

The CDR3: CASSLVGTGGTDTQYF. CDR3 DNA: TGTGCCAGCAGCTTAGTGGGGACAGGGGGCACAGATACGCAGTATTTT. The rearrangement links TRBV11-3 to TRBJ2-3, with 10 bases fitting TRBD1. V dropped 1 base and J dropped 1; count of bases not matched to a gene: 2. Germline-derived CDR1 and CDR2 are SGHNT and YENEEA. This CDR3 has 16 residues.

The chain combines TRBV28 with TRBJ1-1; D is uncertain. The V and J ends lost 3 bases and 3 bases respectively, with 11 bases between them. The CDR3 length is 14 residues. Germline assignment: CDR1 MDHEN and CDR2 SYDVKM. DNA for the CDR3: TGTGCCAGCAGTTTTATAGCTGAGGACACTGAAGCTTTCTTT. This gives the protein CASSFIAEDTEAFF.

This chain links TRBV2 with TRBJ2-3, with a possible D match to TRBD2 (5 bases). The V and J ends lost 4 bases and 3 bases respectively, with 8 bases between them. The CDR3 covers 13 residues. CDR1 SNHLY and CDR2 FYNNEI come from the germline V gene. CDR3 protein: CASSGGWTDTQYF. CDR3 DNA: TGTGCCAGCAGTGGCGGGTGGACAGATACGCAGTATTTT.

V is TRBV19 and J is TRBJ2-1, with TRBD1 matching over 7 bases. Germline V gene data show CDR1 as LNHDA and CDR2 as SQIVND (reference sequence). The CDR3 is 18 amino acids. V shed 7 bases, J shed 4 bases, and the junction held 19 bases outside the gene matches. Here the CDR3 DNA reads TGTGCCAGTACGAGTAGGGACAGAACCCAAAGTCCTTACAATGAGCAGTTCTTC. This gives the protein CASTSRDRTQSPYNEQFF.

The sample holds one count of this clone. The rearrangement uses TRBV18 and TRBJ2-7; the D is unclear. Trimming cost V 2 bases and J 8 bases, with 16 bases left between them. The CDR3 consists of 14 residues. The germline V gene has CDR1 KGHSH and CDR2 LQKENI. CDR3 region: CASSPSHPIDKQYF. The CDR3 nucleotides read TGTGCCAGCTCACCAAGTCATCCGATTGACAAGCAGTACTTC.

The genes are TRBV4-2 and TRBJ2-2; 8 bases map to TRBD2. V was clipped by 4 bases and J by 1 base; unmatched bases: 5. The V gene's germline CDR1 is LGHNA and CDR2 YNFKEQ. CDR3 length equals 16 residues. The CDR3 DNA reads TGTGCCAGCAGCCTTAGGGGGACTAGGAACACCGGGGAGCTGTTTTTT. Translation gives CASSLRGTRNTGELFF.

V gene TRBV5-6 combines with J gene TRBJ2-2; 7 bases agree with TRBD2. The germline V gene has CDR1 SGHDT and CDR2 YYEEEE. After removal of 1 base from V and 0 bases from J, the junction contained 6 bases not matched to a gene. The CDR3 is 17 amino acids. The CDR3 nucleotides read TGTGCCAGCAGCTTGCGGTCTAGCGGTGCGAACACCGGGGAGCTGTTTTTT. It is translated as CASSLRSSGANTGELFF.

This clone was observed once. The V call is TRBV30, the J call TRBJ2-1; 10 positions match TRBD2. The CDR3 has 15 residues. V trimming: 2 bases; J trimming: 4 bases; junction bases outside the gene matches: 5. Germline V gene data show CDR1 as GTSNPN and CDR2 as SVGIG (reference sequence). The CDR3 bases are TGTGCCTGGAGTACCGGGACTAGCGTATACAATGAGCAGTTCTTC. As protein: CAWSTGTSVYNEQFF. The variable domain in full, with the rest retrieved from reference TRBV30 and TRBJ2-1, is SQTIHQWPATLVQPVGSPLSLECTVEGTSNPNLYWYRQAAGRGLQLLFYSVGIGQISSEVPQNLSASRPQDRQFILSSKKLLLSDSGFYLCAWSTGTSVYNEQFFGPGTRLTVL.

The J gene is TRBJ2-2, the V gene TRBV6-4; TRBD2 matches 10 bases. The CDR3 runs to 16 residues. Germline V gene lookup returns CDR1 MRHNA and CDR2 SNTAGT. The V gene end was trimmed by 7 bases and the J gene end by 8 bases; junction bases not matched to a gene: 13. The CDR3 DNA follows: TGTGCCAGCAACCCTCCTAGCGGGAGAAGGAGGGGGGAGCTGTTTTTT. As protein: CASNPPSGRRRGELFF.